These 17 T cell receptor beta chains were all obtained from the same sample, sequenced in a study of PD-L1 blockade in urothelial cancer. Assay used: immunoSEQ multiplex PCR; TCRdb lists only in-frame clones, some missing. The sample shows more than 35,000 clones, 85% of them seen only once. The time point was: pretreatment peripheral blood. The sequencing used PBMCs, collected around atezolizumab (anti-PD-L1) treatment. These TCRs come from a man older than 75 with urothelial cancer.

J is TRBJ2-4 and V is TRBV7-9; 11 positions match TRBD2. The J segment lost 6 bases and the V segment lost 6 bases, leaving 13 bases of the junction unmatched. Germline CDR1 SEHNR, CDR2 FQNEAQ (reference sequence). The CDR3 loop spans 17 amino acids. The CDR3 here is CASSYGTSGKSVNIQYF. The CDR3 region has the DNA TGTGCCAGCAGTTACGGGACTAGCGGAAAATCCGTAAACATTCAGTACTTC.

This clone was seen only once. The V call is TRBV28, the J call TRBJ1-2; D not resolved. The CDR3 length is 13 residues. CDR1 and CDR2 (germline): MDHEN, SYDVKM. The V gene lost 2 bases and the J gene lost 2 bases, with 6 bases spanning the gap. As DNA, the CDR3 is TGTGCCAGCAGTTTACAACAGAACTATGGCTACACCTTC. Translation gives CASSLQQNYGYTF.

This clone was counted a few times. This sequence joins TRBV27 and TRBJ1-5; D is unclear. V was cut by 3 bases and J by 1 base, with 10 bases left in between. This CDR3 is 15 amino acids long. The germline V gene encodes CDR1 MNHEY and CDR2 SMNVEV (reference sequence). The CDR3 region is CASSLAGYSNQPQHF. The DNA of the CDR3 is TGTGCCAGCAGTTTGGCGGGGTACAGCAATCAGCCCCAGCATTTT.

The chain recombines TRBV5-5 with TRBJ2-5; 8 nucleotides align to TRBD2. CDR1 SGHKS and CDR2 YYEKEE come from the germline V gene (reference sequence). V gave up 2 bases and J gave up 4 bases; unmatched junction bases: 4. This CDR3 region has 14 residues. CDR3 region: CASSFSGRGETQYF. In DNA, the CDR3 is TGTGCCAGCAGCTTCAGCGGGAGAGGAGAGACCCAGTACTTC.

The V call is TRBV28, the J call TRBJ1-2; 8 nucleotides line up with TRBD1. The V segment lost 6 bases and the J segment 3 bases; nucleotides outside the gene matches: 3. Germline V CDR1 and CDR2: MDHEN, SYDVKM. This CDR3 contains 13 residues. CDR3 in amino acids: CASRRTGYYGYTF. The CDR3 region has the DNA TGTGCCAGCAGGAGGACAGGGTACTATGGCTACACCTTC.

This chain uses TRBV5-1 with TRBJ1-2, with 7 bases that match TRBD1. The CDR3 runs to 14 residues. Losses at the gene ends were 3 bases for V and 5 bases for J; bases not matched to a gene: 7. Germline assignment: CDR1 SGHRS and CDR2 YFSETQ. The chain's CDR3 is CASSSPGQSYGYTF. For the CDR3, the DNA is TGCGCCAGCAGCTCTCCGGGACAGAGTTATGGCTACACCTTC.

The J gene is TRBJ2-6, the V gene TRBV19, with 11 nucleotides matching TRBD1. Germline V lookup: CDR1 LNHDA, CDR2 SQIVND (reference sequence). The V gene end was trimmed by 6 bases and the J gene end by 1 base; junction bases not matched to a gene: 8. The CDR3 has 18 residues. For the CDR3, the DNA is TGTGCCAGTAGCGCCTGGACAGGGGGCCTATCTGGGGCCAACGTCCTGACTTTC. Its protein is CASSAWTGGLSGANVLTF.

The CDR3 reads CASSLPTDEVPDTQYF. The CDR3 coding sequence is TGTGCCAGCAGCCTTCCGACAGACGAGGTCCCAGATACGCAGTATTTT. This chain connects TRBV5-8 to TRBJ2-3; possibly TRBD1 for D (5 bases). CDR1 and CDR2 from the germline V gene are SGHTS and YDEGEE. V was cut by 4 bases and J by 4 bases, with 19 bases left in between. There are 16 residues in the CDR3.

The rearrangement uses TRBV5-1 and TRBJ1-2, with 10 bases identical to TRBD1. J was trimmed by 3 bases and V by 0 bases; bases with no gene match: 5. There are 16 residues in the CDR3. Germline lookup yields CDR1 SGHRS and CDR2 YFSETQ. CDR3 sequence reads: CASSLGQGALHYGYTF. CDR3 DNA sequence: TGCGCCAGCAGCTTGGGACAGGGGGCCCTCCACTATGGCTACACCTTC.

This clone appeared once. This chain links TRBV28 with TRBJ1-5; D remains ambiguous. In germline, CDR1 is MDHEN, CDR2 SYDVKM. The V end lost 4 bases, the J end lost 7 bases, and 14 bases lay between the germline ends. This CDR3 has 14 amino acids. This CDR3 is CASSSSPPRQPQHF. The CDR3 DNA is TGTGCCAGCAGTTCCTCCCCCCCCCGGCAGCCCCAGCATTTT.

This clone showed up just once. Here the CDR3 DNA reads TGTGCCAGCAGCTTAATGGGGACAGGCGGTTACGAGCAGTACTTC. Residues: CASSLMGTGGYEQYF. The chain has TRBV7-2 and TRBJ2-7; 8 bases agree with TRBD1. Germline-derived CDR1 and CDR2 are SGHTA and FQGNSA. This CDR3 contains 15 residues. Germline trimming cut 2 bases from V and 4 bases from J; bases unmatched to any gene: 7.

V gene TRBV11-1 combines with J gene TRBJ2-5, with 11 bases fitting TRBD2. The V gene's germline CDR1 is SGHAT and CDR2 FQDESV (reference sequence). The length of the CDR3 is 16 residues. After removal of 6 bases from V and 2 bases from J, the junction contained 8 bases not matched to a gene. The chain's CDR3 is CASSQPGLAAQETQYF. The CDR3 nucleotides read TGTGCCAGCAGTCAGCCGGGACTAGCGGCACAAGAGACCCAGTACTTC.

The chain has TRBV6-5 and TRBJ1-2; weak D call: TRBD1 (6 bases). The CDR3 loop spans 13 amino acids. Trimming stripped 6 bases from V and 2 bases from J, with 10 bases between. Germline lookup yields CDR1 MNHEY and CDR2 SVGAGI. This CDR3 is CASSPGTNYGYTF. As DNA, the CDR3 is TGTGCCAGCAGCCCCGGGACAAACTATGGCTACACCTTC.

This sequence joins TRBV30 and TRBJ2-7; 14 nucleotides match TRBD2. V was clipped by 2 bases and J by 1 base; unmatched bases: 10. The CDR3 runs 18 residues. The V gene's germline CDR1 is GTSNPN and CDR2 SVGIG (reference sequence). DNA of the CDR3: TGTGCCTGGAGTCACTCGGGGACTAGCGGGAGTTCGTCCTACGAGCAGTACTTC. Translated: CAWSHSGTSGSSSYEQYF.

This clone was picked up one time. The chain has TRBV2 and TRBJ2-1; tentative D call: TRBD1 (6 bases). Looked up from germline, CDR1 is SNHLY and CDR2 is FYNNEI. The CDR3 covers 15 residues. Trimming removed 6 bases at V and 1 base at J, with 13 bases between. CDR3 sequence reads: CASRPTGSSYNEQFF. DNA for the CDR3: TGTGCCAGCAGGCCCACAGGGTCGTCCTACAATGAGCAGTTCTTC.

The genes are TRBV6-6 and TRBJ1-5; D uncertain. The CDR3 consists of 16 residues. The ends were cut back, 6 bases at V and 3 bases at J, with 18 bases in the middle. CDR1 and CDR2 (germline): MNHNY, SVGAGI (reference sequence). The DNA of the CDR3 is TGTGCCAGCAGCCACGGCGGAGTCCGGATCAATCAGCCCCAGCATTTT. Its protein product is CASSHGGVRINQPQHF.

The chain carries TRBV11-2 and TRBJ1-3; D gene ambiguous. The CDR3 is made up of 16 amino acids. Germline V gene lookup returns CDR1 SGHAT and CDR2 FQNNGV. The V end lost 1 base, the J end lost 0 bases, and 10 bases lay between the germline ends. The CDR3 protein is CASSLVEIVSGNTIYF. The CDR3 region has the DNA TGTGCCAGCAGCTTAGTCGAGATCGTCTCTGGAAACACCATATATTTT.